The 32 T cell receptor beta chains below were found in one sample sequenced in a study of T cells in Graves' hyperthyroidism and ophthalmopathy. Amplified TCR beta CDR3 regions derived from RNA transcripts. First-round RT-PCR of the TCR CDR3 relied on the HTBI primer set. Via MiXCR, TCRdb re-called the multiplex PCR reads, giving one row per CDR3 protein. Here the sample spans roughly 650,000 distinct CDR3 sequences, 16% being singletons. Sample: blood. Every receptor here comes from a woman in her thirties or forties with Graves' ophthalmopathy.

Comments on this clonotype: This could be a read error, since a much larger clone is one nucleotide away. This chain links TRBV11-2 with TRBJ2-1; no firm D call. The DNA end is more similar to TRBJ2-7, so the J call may be wrong. Germline V lookup: CDR1 SGHAT, CDR2 FQNNGV. The CDR3 has 12 residues. CDR3 nucleotide sequence: TGTGCCAGCAGTGAACGTTACAATGAGCAGTACTTC. Residues: CASSERYNEQYF.

J is TRBJ2-5 and V is TRBV29-1; no firm D call. CDR1 and CDR2 (germline): SQVTM, ANQGSEA. V was shortened by 2 bases and J by 2 bases, with 12 bases between the two germline ends. This CDR3 is built from 14 residues. The CDR3 bases are TGCAGCGTTGAATGGGCCGGAAAACAAGAGACCCAGTACTTC. Its protein product is CSVEWAGKQETQYF.

The chain combines TRBV2 with TRBJ2-7; TRBD2 is a possible D gene (6 bases). Per the germline V gene, CDR1 is SNHLY and CDR2 is FYNNEI. This CDR3 comprises 15 residues. V lost 6 bases and J lost 4, with 19 bases in between. The CDR3 loop is CASSATGTYQYEQYF. The CDR3 DNA reads TGTGCCAGCAGCGCGACCGGGACTTACCAGTACGAGCAGTACTTC.

J is TRBJ2-7 and V is TRBV18, with a weak D call TRBD1 (5 bases). Germline V gene data show CDR1 as KGHSH and CDR2 as LQKENI. This CDR3 comprises 14 residues. Deletions cut 0 bases from V and 6 bases from J, with 12 bases between. CDR3 residues: CASSPPPGFSEQYF. CDR3 DNA sequence: TGTGCCAGCTCACCACCTCCAGGGTTCTCCGAGCAGTACTTC.

The chain joins TRBV29-1 to TRBJ2-7; TRBD2 aligns across 8 bases. The V segment lost 2 bases and the J segment 2 bases; nucleotides outside the gene matches: 8. Germline CDR1 reads SQVTM; CDR2 reads ANQGSEA. The CDR3 covers 15 residues. The CDR3 nucleotides are TGCAGCGTTGAAACTCTTCGGGAGGGGACCTACGAGCAGTACTTC. It yields the protein CSVETLREGTYEQYF.

This clonotype was observed at least ten times. The chain has TRBV12-3 or TRBV12-4 and TRBJ2-1; 9 nucleotides align to TRBD2. The J segment lost 8 bases and the V segment lost 0 bases, leaving 17 bases of the junction unmatched. The length of the CDR3 is 19 residues. CDR3 sequence: CASSLALVGMASGVYEQFF. CDR3 in DNA: TGTGCCAGCAGTTTAGCTCTCGTCGGAATGGCTAGCGGGGTCTATGAGCAGTTCTTC.

This chain uses TRBV7-2 with TRBJ1-5, with 7 bases identical to TRBD1. The CDR3 covers 15 residues. CDR1 is SGHTA and CDR2 is FQGNSA in the germline V gene. V lost 5 bases and J lost 2; bases outside the gene matches: 6. The CDR3 is CASSPDRARNQPQHF. In DNA form, the CDR3 reads TGTGCCAGCAGCCCCGACAGGGCGCGCAATCAGCCCCAGCATTTT.

This clonotype was found a few times. The CDR3 region has the DNA TGCAGTGCTAGTCGGGGGGTGGGATTGCCCCAGCATTTT. Protein product: CSASRGVGLPQHF. The chain joins TRBV20-1 to TRBJ1-5, with a weak D call TRBD1 (5 bases). Germline V gene lookup returns CDR1 DFQATT and CDR2 SNEGSKA (reference sequence). The V end was cut by 3 bases, the J end by 9 bases, with 15 bases between. This CDR3 has 13 amino acids.

For this clonotype: A clone one base away is much larger, so this may be a read error. V gene TRBV5-1 combines with J gene TRBJ2-7, with D tentatively TRBD1 (6 bases). This CDR3 region has 15 residues. With 0 bases removed from V and 3 bases from J, the gap between germline ends came to 13 bases. Germline V lookup: CDR1 SGHRS, CDR2 YFSETQ. This CDR3 is CASSLAADSIYEQYF. In nucleotides, the CDR3 is TGCGCCAGCAGCTTGGCGGCGGACAGCATCTACGAGCAGTACTTC.

This clonotype occurred many times. CDR3 loop: CACTGIGAEAFF. Here the CDR3 DNA reads TGTGCCTGCACAGGGATCGGGGCTGAAGCTTTCTTT. The chain joins TRBV30 to TRBJ1-1, with D possibly being TRBD1 (6 bases). Per the germline V gene, CDR1 is GTSNPN and CDR2 is SVGIG (reference sequence). CDR3 length: 12 residues. V dropped 6 bases and J dropped 6 bases, with 14 bases sitting between them.

This clonotype was counted at least ten times. The chain uses TRBV12-3 or TRBV12-4 and TRBJ1-1; TRBD1 is a possible D gene (6 bases). V was clipped by 3 bases and J by 5 bases, with 13 bases between them. The CDR3 consists of 14 residues. The DNA for the CDR3 is TGTGCCAGCAGTTTTTACAGGGAGATTACTGAAGCTTTCTTT. It is translated as CASSFYREITEAFF.

This clonotype was seen many times. The genes are TRBV5-1 and TRBJ2-3; TRBD1 agrees at 7 bases. The CDR3 is 17 amino acids. CDR1 and CDR2 (germline): SGHRS, YFSETQ. The V and J ends lost 4 bases and 0 bases, in that order; junction bases with no gene match: 11. The CDR3 nucleotides read TGCGCCAGCAGCCCGGAGCCGGGACAGAAGAGCACAGATACGCAGTATTTT. Translated, it gives CASSPEPGQKSTDTQYF.

This clonotype was found many times. The chain employs TRBV30 and TRBJ1-2; tentatively, D is TRBD1 (6 bases). The CDR3 is 15 residues long. The V gene lost 1 base and the J gene lost 0 bases, with 12 bases spanning the gap. Germline V gene data show CDR1 as GTSNPN and CDR2 as SVGIG (reference sequence). The CDR3 loop is CAWSDKTGTNYGYTF. The CDR3 region has the DNA TGTGCCTGGAGTGACAAAACAGGGACTAACTATGGCTACACCTTC.

This clonotype was counted ten times or more. This chain joins TRBV28 and TRBJ2-1; TRBD1 aligns across 7 bases. The CDR3 is 15 residues long. V trimming: 5 bases; J trimming: 6 bases; junction bases outside the gene matches: 10. The germline gives CDR1 MDHEN, CDR2 SYDVKM. The CDR3 DNA reads TGTGCCAGCAGTCCGACAGGGATGACCATCAATGAGCAGTTCTTC. Translating it yields CASSPTGMTINEQFF.

The chain employs TRBV7-9 and TRBJ2-6; D unresolved. The V and J ends lost 8 bases and 0 bases respectively, with 11 bases between them. Germline V gives CDR1 SEHNR, CDR2 FQNEAQ (reference sequence). This CDR3 comprises 15 residues. CDR3 region: CASGRLPSGANVLTF. In DNA, the CDR3 is TGTGCCAGCGGGCGGCTGCCCTCTGGGGCCAACGTCCTGACTTTC.

The chain employs TRBV20-1 and TRBJ2-1, with TRBD2 identical over 7 bases. This CDR3 has 15 amino acids. V lost 4 bases and J lost 6; bases outside the gene matches: 12. Germline V gives CDR1 DFQATT, CDR2 SNEGSKA (reference sequence). The CDR3 sequence: CSAKWSSGRGNEQFF. DNA for the CDR3: TGCAGTGCTAAATGGTCTAGCGGAAGGGGCAATGAGCAGTTCTTC.

This clonotype was counted between two and nine times. This chain links TRBV4-1 with TRBJ1-1; a possible D gene is TRBD1 (5 bases). The V gene lost 2 bases and the J gene lost 4 bases, with 11 bases spanning the gap. This CDR3 is built from 14 residues. Per germline, CDR1 MGHRA and CDR2 YSYEKL. For the CDR3, the DNA is TGCGCCAGCAGCCAAAGGGGCGCGGCCACTGAAGCTTTCTTT. Its protein product is CASSQRGAATEAFF.

The chain's CDR3 is CASSRGPTYEQYF. DNA of the CDR3: TGTGCCAGCAGCCGGGGCCCTACCTACGAGCAGTACTTC. The rearrangement uses TRBV18 and TRBJ2-7; D may be TRBD1 or TRBD2 (5 bases each). Germline V gives CDR1 KGHSH, CDR2 LQKENI. V lost 8 bases and J lost 2, with 13 bases in between. This CDR3 is built from 13 residues.

In its sample, this clonotype was seen a few times. The chain combines TRBV29-1 with TRBJ2-7; D may be TRBD1 or TRBD2 (5 bases each). This CDR3 has 12 residues. V was pared by 3 bases and J by 5 bases, with 11 bases between. CDR1 SQVTM and CDR2 ANQGSEA come from the germline V gene. The CDR3 loop is CSVDPGDHEQYF. CDR3 nucleotide sequence: TGCAGCGTTGATCCCGGGGACCACGAGCAGTACTTC.

This clonotype was observed many times. This rearrangement joins TRBV6-1 to TRBJ1-6, with 9 bases that match TRBD1. This CDR3 spans 15 amino acids. V was pared by 5 bases and J by 7 bases, with 6 bases of the junction left unmatched. The germline CDR1 and CDR2 sequences are MNHNS and SASEGT. The CDR3 region has the DNA TGTGCCAGCAGTCCGGACAGGGGACCCAATTCACCCCTCCACTTT. This sequence encodes CASSPDRGPNSPLHF.

The chain links TRBV11-2 to TRBJ2-4; 8 nucleotides match TRBD1. CDR3 length: 16 residues. CDR1 and CDR2 from the germline V gene are SGHAT and FQNNGV. With 1 base clipped from V and 6 bases from J, the junction kept 8 bases outside the gene matches. DNA of the CDR3: TGTGCCAGCAGCTTAGGGCGGTCAGGGGGCGGAAACATTCAGTACTTC. This encodes CASSLGRSGGGNIQYF.

This clonotype was detected a few times. DNA for the CDR3: TGTGCCAGCAGCCAAGAAGGCAGCCAAGAGACCCAGTACTTC. Amino acid sequence: CASSQEGSQETQYF. The chain carries TRBV4-2 and TRBJ2-5; unclear D gene. Trimming removed 0 bases at V and 1 base at J, with 6 bases between. The CDR3 loop spans 14 amino acids. Germline V gene data show CDR1 as LGHNA and CDR2 as YNFKEQ.

This clonotype was seen at least ten times. The chain has TRBV4-1 and TRBJ2-1, with D uncertain. The CDR3 has 11 amino acids. V lost 5 bases and J 9 bases, leaving 8 bases between the germline ends. Germline loops: CDR1 MGHRA, CDR2 YSYEKL. In DNA, the CDR3 is TGCGCCAGCAGCATAGATAGTGAGCAGTTCTTC. The encoded protein is CASSIDSEQFF.

In its sample, this clonotype was seen many times. The gene calls are TRBV28 and TRBJ1-5, with a tentative D call TRBD1 (5 bases). CDR1 is MDHEN and CDR2 is SYDVKM in the germline V gene. The CDR3 has 14 residues. V dropped 6 bases and J dropped 7 bases, with 16 bases sitting between them. The CDR3 DNA is TGTGCCAGCAGGGGGACGGGGAGGTACCAGCCCCAGCATTTT. The encoded protein is CASRGTGRYQPQHF. Full variable domain (outside the CDR3, taken from reference TRBV28 and TRBJ1-5): DVKVTQSSRYLVKRTGEKVFLECVQDMDHENMFWYRQDPGLGLRLIYFSYDVKMKEKGDIPEGYSVSREKKERFSLILESASTNQTSMYLCASRGTGRYQPQHFGDGTRLSIL.

V is TRBV3-1 and J is TRBJ1-3; weak D call: TRBD1 (5 bases). Germline lookup yields CDR1 LGHDT and CDR2 YNNKEL (reference sequence). V dropped 1 base and J dropped 9 bases, with 10 bases sitting between them. The CDR3 contains 13 residues. Here the CDR3 reads CASSQGRERTIYF. Written as DNA, the CDR3 is TGTGCCAGCAGCCAAGGCAGGGAGCGCACCATATATTTT.

V usage is TRBV7-9 and J usage is TRBJ2-3; 8 nucleotides match TRBD1. Germline CDR1 and CDR2: SEHNR and FQNEAQ (reference sequence). The V gene end was trimmed by 1 base and the J gene end by 5 bases; junction bases not matched to a gene: 5. This CDR3 has 15 residues. CDR3 sequence reads: CASSLGQGWKDTQYF. DNA of the CDR3: TGTGCCAGCAGCTTAGGACAGGGGTGGAAAGATACGCAGTATTTT. Complete variable domain (other parts from reference TRBV7-9 and TRBJ2-3): DTGVSQNPRHKITKRGQNVTFRCDPISEHNRLYWYRQTLGQGPEFLTYFQNEAQLEKSRLLSDRFSAERPKGSFSTLEIQRTEQGDSAMYLCASSLGQGWKDTQYFGPGTRLTVL.

The chain uses TRBV5-5 and TRBJ1-2, with 7 bases lining up with TRBD1. The CDR3 contains 14 residues. Germline CDR1 and CDR2: SGHKS and YYEKEE (reference sequence). Unmatched junction bases numbered 7, after V lost 4 bases and J lost 4 bases. The CDR3 DNA follows: TGTGCCAGCAGCCTTTGGACAGGAACCTATGGCTACACCTTC. Translated, it gives CASSLWTGTYGYTF.

This clonotype was detected ten times or more. CDR3 sequence: CASTLGGGPTYNEQFF. The CDR3 coding sequence is TGTGCCAGCACCCTCGGGGGAGGGCCCACATACAATGAGCAGTTCTTC. The chain recombines TRBV11-2 with TRBJ2-1, with 7 bases lining up with TRBD2. Germline CDR1 and CDR2: SGHAT and FQNNGV. The CDR3 has 16 amino acids. After removal of 7 bases from V and 4 bases from J, the junction contained 13 bases not matched to a gene.

The chain has TRBV29-1 and TRBJ2-2; D is perhaps TRBD1 or TRBD2 (5 bases each). The V end was cut by 7 bases, the J end by 5 bases, with 11 bases between. The CDR3 runs 12 residues. Germline CDR1 and CDR2: SQVTM and ANQGSEA. CDR3 region: CSAVGGTGELFF. The CDR3, as DNA: TGCAGCGCAGTTGGGGGAACCGGGGAGCTGTTTTTT.

Many counts were recorded for this clonotype. The rearrangement links TRBV30 to TRBJ2-1, with TRBD2 matching 7 bases. The CDR3 loop spans 14 amino acids. V trimming: 0 bases; J trimming: 6 bases; junction bases outside the gene matches: 5. In germline, CDR1 is GTSNPN, CDR2 SVGIG (reference sequence). The CDR3 coding sequence is TGTGCCTGGAGTGTAAGGTGGGGGGGCAATGAGCAGTTCTTC. Encoded protein: CAWSVRWGGNEQFF. The whole variable domain, remainder taken from reference TRBV30 and TRBJ2-1, is SQTIHQWPATLVQPVGSPLSLECTVEGTSNPNLYWYRQAAGRGLQLLFYSVGIGQISSEVPQNLSASRPQDRQFILSSKKLLLSDSGFYLCAWSVRWGGNEQFFGPGTRLTVL.

The J gene is TRBJ1-5, the V gene TRBV6-2 or TRBV6-3; 9 positions agree with TRBD1. CDR1 is MNHEY, CDR2 SVGEGT, per germline. Trimming took 6 bases from V and 2 from J; bases not matched to a gene: 8. The CDR3 runs to 16 residues. The CDR3 spells CASRSGTGLGNQPQHF. In DNA form, the CDR3 reads TGTGCCAGCAGGTCCGGGACAGGGCTGGGCAATCAGCCCCAGCATTTT.

The J gene is TRBJ2-7, the V gene TRBV6-1; TRBD2 matches at 10 bases. This CDR3 is 15 amino acids long. V trimming: 3 bases; J trimming: 4 bases; junction bases outside the gene matches: 6. Germline CDR1 reads MNHNS; CDR2 reads SASEGT. The CDR3 nucleotides are TGTGCCAGCAGTGACCGAGCGGGAGGGCCTTACGAGCAGTACTTC. Its protein product is CASSDRAGGPYEQYF.